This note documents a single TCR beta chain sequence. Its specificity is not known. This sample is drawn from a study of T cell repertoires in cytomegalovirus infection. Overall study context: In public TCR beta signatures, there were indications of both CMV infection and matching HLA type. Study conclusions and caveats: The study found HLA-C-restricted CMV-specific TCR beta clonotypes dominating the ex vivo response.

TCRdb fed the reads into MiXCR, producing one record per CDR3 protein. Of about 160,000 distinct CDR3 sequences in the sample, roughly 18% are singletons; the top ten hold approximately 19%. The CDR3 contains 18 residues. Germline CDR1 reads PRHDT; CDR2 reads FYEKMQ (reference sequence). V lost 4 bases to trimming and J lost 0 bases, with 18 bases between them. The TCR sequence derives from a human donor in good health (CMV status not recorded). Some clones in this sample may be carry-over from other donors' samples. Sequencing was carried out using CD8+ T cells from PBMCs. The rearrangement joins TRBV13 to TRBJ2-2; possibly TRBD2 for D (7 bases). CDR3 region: CASSSRGARGPNTGELFF. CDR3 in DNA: TGTGCCAGCAGCTCCCGGGGGGCGCGTGGTCCGAACACCGGGGAGCTGTTTTTT.